These T cell receptor beta chains were read from a single sample in a study of cytomegalovirus exposure and HLA in healthy donors. Profiling relied on immunoSEQ multiplex PCR, and the TCRdb table lists in-frame clones only, not all of them. The top ten hold around 0.91% of the sample, which has 250,000 to 350,000 clones, approximately 91% seen once. The sequencing input was PBMCs. The receptors shown here come from a man under 40 in good health and CMV-seronegative. The CDR3 runs from the conserved cysteine through the conserved F or W. A D gene is named only where the DNA matches it firmly. Not all rows give a size; the values are once, few, many and, for expanded clones, a class.

j_gene | v_gene | abundance | d_gene | CDR3nt | CDR3aa
TRBJ2-5 | TRBV28 | - | TRBD2 | TGTGCCAGCAGCCCAACTAGCGGCCAAGAGACCCAGTACTTC | CASSPTSGQETQYF
TRBJ1-4 | TRBV5-6 | few | - | TGTGCCAGCAGCTTGGACTCCGGGAAAAAACTGTTTTTT | CASSLDSGKKLFF
TRBJ2-2 | TRBV1 | - | - | TGCACCAGCAGCCACATACCACAGGCCGCGAACACCGGGGAGCTGTTTTTT | CTSSHIPQAANTGELFF
TRBJ1-1 | TRBV5-6 | - | - | TGTGCCAGCCAGGAGGGTAACACTGAAGCTTTCTTT | CASQEGNTEAFF
TRBJ1-3 | TRBV6-1 | - | - | TGTGCCAGCAGTGAGGAGGGGTATTATGGAAACACCATATATTTT | CASSEEGYYGNTIYF
TRBJ1-3 | TRBV4-1 | - | - | TGCGCCAGCAGCCAAGGGCAGGGCTCTGGAAACACCATATATTTT | CASSQGQGSGNTIYF
TRBJ2-1 | TRBV11-1 | - | - | TGTGCCAGCAGCTTAGAGAGGACGGGGAATGAGCAGTTCTTC | CASSLERTGNEQFF
TRBJ2-1 | TRBV13 | - | - | TGTGCCAGCTTTAGTCTACAGGCGGGGAGCAATGAGCAGTTCTTC | CASFSLQAGSNEQFF
TRBJ2-7 | TRBV6-5 | - | - | TGTGCCAGCAGTTACTCGAAACAGGGCTACGAGCAGTACTTC | CASSYSKQGYEQYF
TRBJ1-2 | TRBV6-1 | - | - | TGTGCCAGCAGTGAATCTCTAGATTATACCCCTGGCTACACCTTC | CASSESLDYTPGYTF
TRBJ2-2 | TRBV29-1 | once | TRBD1 | TGCAGCGCGGACAGGGGGCTCTTCACCGGGGAGCTGTTTTTT | CSADRGLFTGELFF
TRBJ1-5 | TRBV15 | - | TRBD1 | TGTGCCACCAGCAGAGACCAAGGGTTCCAGGGGGCCTGGCAGCCCCAGCATTTT | CATSRDQGFQGAWQPQHF
TRBJ1-1 | TRBV6-5 | - | TRBD1 | TGTGCCAGCAGTTACGGGACAGGGGTGAGCACTGAAGCTTTCTTT | CASSYGTGVSTEAFF
TRBJ2-5 | TRBV18 | - | TRBD1 | TGTGCCAGCTCACCTCGGACAGGACAAGAGACCCAGTACTTC | CASSPRTGQETQYF
TRBJ2-7 | TRBV19 | few | - | TGTGCCAGTAGTCTTAGACAGTCCTACGAGCAGTACTTC | CASSLRQSYEQYF
TRBJ1-6 | TRBV6-1 | - | TRBD1 | TGTGCCAGCCTTGGGGACAGGGGCAACAATTCACCCCTCCACTTT | CASLGDRGNNSPLHF
TRBJ2-7 | TRBV7-9 | once | TRBD1 | TGTGCCAGCAGCTTAGGGACAGGATACGAGCAGTACTTC | CASSLGTGYEQYF
TRBJ2-7 | TRBV6-5 | - | - | TGTGCCAGCAGTTACTCGCCAGGGGAATCCTACGAGCAGTACTTC | CASSYSPGESYEQYF
TRBJ2-7 | TRBV10-1 | - | TRBD2 | TGCGCCAGCAGTGCGGCGGGGGGGCCATCCTACGAGCAGTACTTC | CASSAAGGPSYEQYF
TRBJ2-5 | TRBV6-5 | - | - | TGTGCCAGCAGTTACTCGGTAGTGTACCAAGAGACCCAGTACTTC | CASSYSVVYQETQYF
TRBJ2-7 | TRBV11-2 | - | - | TGTGCCAGCAGCTCCCAATCATACGAGCAGTACTTC | CASSSQSYEQYF
TRBJ1-2 | TRBV5-5 | - | - | TGTGCCAGCAGCTTGACTCTTCCTGGCTACACCTTC | CASSLTLPGYTF
TRBJ1-2 | TRBV15 | - | TRBD1 | TGTGCCACCAGCAGATCTCTCGCTGCAGGGACAGGTGGCTACACCTTC | CATSRSLAAGTGGYTF
TRBJ1-2 | TRBV5-5 | - | - | TGTGCCAGCAGCTTGGAGGCGGGAAGAGCTTATGGCTACACCTTC | CASSLEAGRAYGYTF
TRBJ2-5 | TRBV2 | - | - | TGTGCCAGCAGTGAAGGTGGGGCAGGGGCCTACGTTCGGGAGACCCAGTACTTC | CASSEGGAGAYVRETQYF
TRBJ2-7 | TRBV19 | few | TRBD1 | TGTGCCAGTAGTATCAGACAGGGGGCGATCTACGAGCAGTACTTC | CASSIRQGAIYEQYF
TRBJ2-1 | TRBV5-1 | - | - | TGCGCCAGCAGCTTGGATCAGGCAGGGGCCTACAATGAGCAGTTCTTC | CASSLDQAGAYNEQFF
TRBJ1-2 | TRBV6-1 | once | TRBD1 | TGTGCCAGCCAAAGAACCCCGTGGCAGGGGGATGGCTACACCTTC | CASQRTPWQGDGYTF
TRBJ2-3 | TRBV2 | - | - | TGTGCCAGCAGGGGAGGTGAGGCTACGCAGTATTTT | CASRGGEATQYF
TRBJ2-4 | TRBV4-1 | - | TRBD1 | TGCGCCAGCAGCCAAGGCCCGGGACAGGGGGACCTAGCCAAAAACATTCAGTACTTC | CASSQGPGQGDLAKNIQYF
TRBJ2-3 | TRBV28 | - | - | TGTGCCAGCAGTCCCCCGGTGGATACGCAGTATTTT | CASSPPVDTQYF
TRBJ1-6 | TRBV18 | - | TRBD1 | TGTGCCAGCTCACCCCGGGACAGCTACAATTCACCCCTCCACTTT | CASSPRDSYNSPLHF
TRBJ1-2 | TRBV7-2 | - | - | TGTGCCAGCAGCTTAGGACTTGGGTATGGCTACACCTTC | CASSLGLGYGYTF
TRBJ1-1 | TRBV9 | - | - | TGTGCCAGCAGCGTAGGATGGTCAGGGGAAGCTTTCTTT | CASSVGWSGEAFF
TRBJ2-3 | TRBV11-3 | - | TRBD1 | TGTGCCAGCAGCCTCGGGACAGGGGCAGATACGCAGTATTTT | CASSLGTGADTQYF
TRBJ2-7 | TRBV14 | - | TRBD1 | TGTGCCAGCAGCCAAATCGGCGACAGGGGGACGTACGAGCAGTACTTC | CASSQIGDRGTYEQYF
TRBJ1-2 | TRBV27 | - | - | TGTGCCAGCAGCCCCAGCCTTTCGGGAGGCTACACCTTC | CASSPSLSGGYTF
TRBJ1-6 | TRBV5-6 | - | TRBD1 | TGTGCCAGCAGCCTCCGGGACAGGGATAATTCACCCCTCCACTTT | CASSLRDRDNSPLHF
TRBJ2-7 | TRBV6-1 | - | TRBD1 | TGTGCCAGCAGGAGGGGACAGGGTTACTACGAGCAGTACTTC | CASRRGQGYYEQYF
TRBJ1-5 | TRBV27 | - | - | TGTGCCAGCAGTCCCCCGCGGTTTAGCAATCAGCCCCAGCATTTT | CASSPPRFSNQPQHF
TRBJ1-3 | TRBV2 | - | TRBD1 | TGTGCCAGCAAGGGGGCAGCTGGAAACACCATATATTTT | CASKGAAGNTIYF
TRBJ2-3 | TRBV7-9 | - | - | TGTGCCAGCGGCTTATCCGTATTCACGCAGTATTTT | CASGLSVFTQYF
TRBJ1-2 | TRBV27 | - | - | TGTGCCAGCAGTCCCAACCACCGGGAGTATGGCTACACCTTC | CASSPNHREYGYTF
TRBJ2-2 | TRBV7-9 | - | - | TGTGCCAGCAGCTTATCGCGTCGGGTGACCGGGGAGCTGTTTTTT | CASSLSRRVTGELFF
TRBJ2-5 | TRBV2 | - | - | TGTGCCAGCCGTTTAGGCAGGGTCGGAGCGGAGACCCAGTACTTC | CASRLGRVGAETQYF
TRBJ1-3 | TRBV5-6 | - | - | TGTGCCAGCAGCTTAGGGGGCTCTGGAAACACCATATATTTT | CASSLGGSGNTIYF
TRBJ1-1 | TRBV19 | - | TRBD1 | TGTGCCAGTAGTATATGGTCAGGGGGCGCTGAAGCTTTCTTT | CASSIWSGGAEAFF
TRBJ2-1 | TRBV9 | - | TRBD2 | TGTGCCAGCAGCCTAACTAGCGGGGGGCACAATGAGCAGTTCTTC | CASSLTSGGHNEQFF